This T cell receptor (beta chain) was recovered during a study of patients and donors after allogeneic stem cell transplantation. MiXCR, applied by TCRdb to the RT-PCR reads, yields one record per CDR3 protein. The repertoire consists of around 160,000 distinct CDR3 sequences, with roughly 31% occurring once and the leading ten covering roughly 3.2%. This clonotype showed up just a few times. CDR3 length: 15 residues. The ends were cut back, 10 bases at V and 0 bases at J, with 18 bases in the middle. Germline-derived CDR1 and CDR2 are MNHNS and SASEGT. The origin of this receptor is a human donor who was either an allogeneic HSCT recipient or a stem cell or donor lymphocyte infusion donor (not recorded which). It is not recorded whose cells these are; they may come from a transplant donor. The chain joins TRBV6-1 to TRBJ1-2; a possible D gene is TRBD1 (6 bases). Sample: blood, either unsorted or a sorted T cell fraction (not recorded which). In nucleotides, the CDR3 is TGTGCCACCACAGATAGGGGGGGAGCTAACTATGGCTACACCTTC. It codes for CATTDRGGANYGYTF.